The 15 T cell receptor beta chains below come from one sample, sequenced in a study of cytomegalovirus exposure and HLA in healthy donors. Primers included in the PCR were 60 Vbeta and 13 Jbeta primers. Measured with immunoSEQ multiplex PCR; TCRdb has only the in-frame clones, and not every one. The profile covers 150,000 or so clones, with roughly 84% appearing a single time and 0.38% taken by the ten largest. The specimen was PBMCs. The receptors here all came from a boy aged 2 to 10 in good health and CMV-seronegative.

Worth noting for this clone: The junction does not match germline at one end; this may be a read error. CDR3 sequence: CASREGRAVDRNTQYF. The CDR3 DNA follows: TGTGCCAGCCGTGAGGGTAGAGCAGTGGACAGGAATACGCAGTATTTT. V gene TRBV6-1 combines with J gene TRBJ2-3, with 7 nucleotides matching TRBD1. The CDR3 has 16 residues. Germline V gives CDR1 MNHNS, CDR2 SASEGT.

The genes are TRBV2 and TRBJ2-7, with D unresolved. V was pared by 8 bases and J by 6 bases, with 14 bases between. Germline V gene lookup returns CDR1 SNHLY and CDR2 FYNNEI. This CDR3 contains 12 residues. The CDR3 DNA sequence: TGTGCCAGCGCCCTTGGGCTGGGCGAGCAGTACTTC. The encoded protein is CASALGLGEQYF.

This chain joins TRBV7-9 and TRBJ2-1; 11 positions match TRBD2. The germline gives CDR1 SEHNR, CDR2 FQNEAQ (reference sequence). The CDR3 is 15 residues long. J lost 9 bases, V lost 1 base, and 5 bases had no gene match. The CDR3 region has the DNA TGTGCCAGCAGCTTAGTGGCTAGCGGGGGGAGTGAGCAGTTCTTC. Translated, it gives CASSLVASGGSEQFF.

The chain's CDR3 is CASSLTSGAPYEQYF. DNA for the CDR3: TGTGCCAGCAGCTTAACTAGCGGGGCACCCTACGAGCAGTACTTC. The chain carries TRBV11-2 and TRBJ2-7; TRBD2 agrees at 10 bases. Germline V gives CDR1 SGHAT, CDR2 FQNNGV. This CDR3 is 15 amino acids long. J was trimmed by 2 bases and V by 2 bases; bases with no gene match: 3.

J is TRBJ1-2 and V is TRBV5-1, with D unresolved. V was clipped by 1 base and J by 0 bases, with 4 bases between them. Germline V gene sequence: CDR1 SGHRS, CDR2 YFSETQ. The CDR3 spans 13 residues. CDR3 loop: CASSLPSNYGYTF. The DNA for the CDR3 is TGCGCCAGCAGCTTGCCCTCTAACTATGGCTACACCTTC.

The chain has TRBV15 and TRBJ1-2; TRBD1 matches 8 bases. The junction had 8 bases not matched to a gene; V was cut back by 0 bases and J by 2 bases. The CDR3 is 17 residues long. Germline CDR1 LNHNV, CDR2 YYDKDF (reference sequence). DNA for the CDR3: TGTGCCACCAGCAGAGATCTCCCCGGACAGGGAAACTATGGCTACACCTTC. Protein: CATSRDLPGQGNYGYTF.

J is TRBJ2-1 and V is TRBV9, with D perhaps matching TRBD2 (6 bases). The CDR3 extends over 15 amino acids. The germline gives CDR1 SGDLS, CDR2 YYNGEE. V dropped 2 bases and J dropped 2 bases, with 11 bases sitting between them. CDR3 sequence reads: CASSVSTGAYNEQFF. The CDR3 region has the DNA TGTGCCAGCAGCGTTTCAACGGGAGCCTACAATGAGCAGTTCTTC.

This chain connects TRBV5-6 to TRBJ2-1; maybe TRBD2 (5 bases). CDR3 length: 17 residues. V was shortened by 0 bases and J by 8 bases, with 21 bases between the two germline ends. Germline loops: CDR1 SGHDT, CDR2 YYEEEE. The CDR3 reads CASSLAFQRMGIDEQFF. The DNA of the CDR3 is TGTGCCAGCAGCTTGGCCTTCCAGCGGATGGGGATCGATGAGCAGTTCTTC.

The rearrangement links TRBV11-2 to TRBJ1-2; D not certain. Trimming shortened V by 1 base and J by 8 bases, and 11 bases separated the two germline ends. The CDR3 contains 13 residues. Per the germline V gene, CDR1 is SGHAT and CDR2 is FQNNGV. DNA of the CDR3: TGTGCCAGCAGCTTAGCGGTCCAGCGAGGCTACACCTTC. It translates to CASSLAVQRGYTF.

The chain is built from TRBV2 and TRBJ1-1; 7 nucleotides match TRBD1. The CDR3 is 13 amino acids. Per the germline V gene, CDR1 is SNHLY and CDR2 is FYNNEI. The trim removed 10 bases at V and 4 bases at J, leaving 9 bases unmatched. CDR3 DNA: TGTGCCATCGGACAGGAGGAGAGCACTGAAGCTTTCTTT. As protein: CAIGQEESTEAFF.

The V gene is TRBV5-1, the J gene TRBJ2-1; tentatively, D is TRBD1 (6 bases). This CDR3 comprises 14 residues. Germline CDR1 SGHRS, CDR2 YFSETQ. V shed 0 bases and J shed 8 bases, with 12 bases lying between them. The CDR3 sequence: CASSLDRVADEQFF. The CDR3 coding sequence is TGCGCCAGCAGCTTGGACAGGGTTGCCGATGAGCAGTTCTTC.

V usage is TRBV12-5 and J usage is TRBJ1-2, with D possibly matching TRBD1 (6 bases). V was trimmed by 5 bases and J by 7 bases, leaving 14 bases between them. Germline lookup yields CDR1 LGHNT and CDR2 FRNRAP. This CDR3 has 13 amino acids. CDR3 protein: CASGVGTSGGYTF. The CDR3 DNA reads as TGTGCTAGTGGTGTCGGGACATCTGGTGGCTACACCTTC.

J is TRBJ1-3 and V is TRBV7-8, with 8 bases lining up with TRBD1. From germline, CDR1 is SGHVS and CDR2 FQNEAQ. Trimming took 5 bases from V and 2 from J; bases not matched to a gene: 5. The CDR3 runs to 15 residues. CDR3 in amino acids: CASSPRTGTGNTIYF. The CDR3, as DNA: TGTGCCAGCAGCCCCCGGACAGGGACTGGAAACACCATATATTTT.

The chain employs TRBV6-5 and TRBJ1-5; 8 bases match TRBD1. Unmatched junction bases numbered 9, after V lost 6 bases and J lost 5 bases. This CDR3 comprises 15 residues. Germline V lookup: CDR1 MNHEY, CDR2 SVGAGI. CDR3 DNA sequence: TGTGCCAGCAGCTACCTACCGGGACAGGATCAGCCCCAGCATTTT. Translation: CASSYLPGQDQPQHF.

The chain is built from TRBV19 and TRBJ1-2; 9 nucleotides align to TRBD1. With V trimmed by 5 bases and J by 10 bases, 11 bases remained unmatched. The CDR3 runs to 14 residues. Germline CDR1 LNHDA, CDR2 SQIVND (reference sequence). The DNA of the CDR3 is TGTGCCAGTAGTCGAAGGGGACAGGGAGCGGTCTACACCTTC. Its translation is CASSRRGQGAVYTF.